This T cell receptor beta chain was sequenced in a study of control samples from healthy donors and cancer patients. Produced via immunoSEQ multiplex PCR; TCRdb's table is partial and in-frame only. The sample lists about 130,000 clones; approximately 92% were seen once. Trimming stripped 4 bases from V and 1 base from J, with 16 bases between. CDR1 and CDR2 (germline): GTSNPN, SVGIG (reference sequence). CDR3 length: 15 amino acids. Material for sequencing was PBMCs. The clonotype comes from a man older than 75 with head and neck cancer. The chain couples TRBV30 to TRBJ1-1; D gene uncertain. CDR3 sequence (DNA): TGTGCCTGGATGGAGCATGGATACACGAACACTGAAGCTTTCTTT. Amino acids: CAWMEHGYTNTEAFF.